These 27 T cell receptor beta chains were sequenced from one sample in a study of T-cell memory formation after mild COVID-19. TCRdb re-analysed the 5' RACE reads in MiXCR, keeping a single row per CDR3 protein. The sample shows roughly 310,000 distinct CDR3 sequences, less than 20% of them seen only once. Sequencing input: PBMCs or a T cell subset sorted from them (not recorded which). The source of these receptors is a young man who had mild COVID-19 (a few samples of this study predate the infection). Cell type and time point are not known.

The J gene is TRBJ1-1, the V gene TRBV20-1; D remains ambiguous. Looked up from germline, CDR1 is DFQATT and CDR2 is SNEGSKA (reference sequence). Trimming cost V 2 bases and J 0 bases, with 10 bases left between them. This CDR3 comprises 14 residues. The CDR3, as DNA: TGCAGTGCTAGAAGGAGGGTGATGAACACTGAAGCTTTCTTT. The encoded protein is CSARRRVMNTEAFF.

CDR3: CASSRGTASTDTQYF. CDR3 sequence (DNA): TGTGCCAGCAGTCGTGGGACAGCTAGCACAGATACGCAGTATTTT. The chain employs TRBV12-3 or TRBV12-4 and TRBJ2-3, with 7 nucleotides matching TRBD1. V trimming: 5 bases; J trimming: 0 bases; junction bases outside the gene matches: 5. The length of the CDR3 is 15 residues.

This rearrangement joins TRBV11-3 to TRBJ2-6; D call uncertain. This CDR3 is 18 amino acids long. Trimming took off 2 bases at V and 0 bases at J, with 14 bases between the two ends. Per germline, CDR1 SGHNT and CDR2 YENEEA. As DNA, the CDR3 is TGTGCCAGCAGCTTAACATCTGCTCGCTTCTCTGGGGCCAACGTCCTGACTTTC. Amino acids: CASSLTSARFSGANVLTF.

V is TRBV12-2 and J is TRBJ2-1; the listed D gene, TRBD1, was not tested against the DNA. TRBV12-2 is shown as a pseudogene. This CDR3 has 15 residues. The CDR3 DNA sequence: TGTGCAAGTCGCCAAATAGGGGGGGACAGGCTTGAGCAGTTCTTC. Translation gives CASRQIGGDRLEQFF.

This clonotype was seen a handful of times. The chain is built from TRBV7-2 and TRBJ1-6; D is possibly TRBD1 (5 bases). CDR1 SGHTA and CDR2 FQGNSA come from the germline V gene. The length of the CDR3 is 17 residues. V lost 5 bases and J 0 bases, leaving 14 bases between the germline ends. In DNA, the CDR3 is TGTGCCAGCAGCGGGGGACGAATAAGCTCCTATAATTCACCCCTCCACTTT. It translates to CASSGGRISSYNSPLHF.

The table lists this clonotype with a few counts. The chain employs TRBV6-6 and TRBJ1-5; perhaps TRBD1 as D (6 bases). Trimming removed 2 bases from V and 1 base from J, with 12 bases in between. CDR3 length equals 16 residues. Germline CDR1 is MNHNY and CDR2 is SVGAGI (reference sequence). In DNA form, the CDR3 reads TGTGCCAGCAGTTACCGCGGGGGCGAAAGCAATCAGCCCCAGCATTTT. Translation gives CASSYRGGESNQPQHF.

Many counts were recorded for this clonotype. The chain couples TRBV4-2 to TRBJ1-2; 10 bases match TRBD1. Trimming at V came to 4 bases and at J to 8 bases, leaving 7 bases not matched to a gene. This CDR3 is 14 amino acids long. Germline V gives CDR1 LGHNA, CDR2 YNFKEQ. The chain's CDR3 is CASSREGTGDGYTF. The CDR3 DNA is TGTGCCAGCAGCCGAGAAGGGACAGGGGACGGCTACACCTTC.

This clonotype has a handful of counts. The V gene is TRBV10-3, the J gene TRBJ2-3; 9 bases match TRBD1. Germline CDR1 ENHRY, CDR2 SYGVKD. The CDR3 loop spans 13 amino acids. V was clipped by 6 bases and J by 4 bases; unmatched bases: 2. The CDR3 sequence: CAIRDRGSDTQYF. Written as DNA, the CDR3 is TGTGCCATCAGGGACAGGGGCTCAGATACGCAGTATTTT.

This sequence joins TRBV18 and TRBJ2-1; TRBD2 matches at 14 bases. The CDR3 is made up of 17 amino acids. The V segment lost 2 bases and the J segment 6 bases; nucleotides outside the gene matches: 6. Germline V gene lookup returns CDR1 KGHSH and CDR2 LQKENI. CDR3 amino acids: CASSPGLAGGPGNEQFF. CDR3 DNA sequence: TGTGCCAGCTCACCAGGACTAGCGGGGGGTCCTGGCAATGAGCAGTTCTTC.

Remarks on this clonotype: The limits of the CDR3 on the DNA are not certain, so only TCRdb's listed CDR3 is given. The rearrangement links TRBV21-1 to TRBJ2-2; the listed D gene, TRBD1, was not tested against the DNA. TRBV21-1 is a pseudogene. The CDR3 is 12 residues long, counting both termini. Here the CDR3 reads CAWGRGTGELFF.

The rearrangement uses TRBV7-2 and TRBJ2-3; D remains ambiguous. CDR3 size: 14 residues. Germline V gives CDR1 SGHTA, CDR2 FQGNSA. The ends were cut back, 5 bases at V and 4 bases at J, with 13 bases in the middle. CDR3 DNA: TGTGCCAGCAGCCTAGGGTCTAGGGCAGATACGCAGTATTTT. Amino acids: CASSLGSRADTQYF.

This clonotype showed up just a few times. J is TRBJ1-2 and V is TRBV2, with D tentatively TRBD1 (6 bases). Trimming shortened V by 6 bases and J by 10 bases, and 21 bases separated the two germline ends. This CDR3 comprises 14 residues. Germline V gene lookup returns CDR1 SNHLY and CDR2 FYNNEI. CDR3 protein: CASSESQGFLSYTF. The CDR3 DNA follows: TGTGCCAGCAGCGAGTCACAGGGTTTCCTTTCCTACACCTTC.

V and J are TRBV5-6 and TRBJ2-7, with D maybe TRBD1 (5 bases). Germline assignment: CDR1 SGHDT and CDR2 YYEEEE. CDR3 size: 14 residues. V was shortened by 3 bases and J by 3 bases, with 13 bases between the two germline ends. DNA for the CDR3: TGTGCCAGCAGCTCCCGAGACAGTAACTACGAGCAGTACTTC. The encoded protein is CASSSRDSNYEQYF.

The V and J genes are TRBV7-8 and TRBJ2-5; tentatively, D is TRBD1 or TRBD2 (6 bases each). Germline CDR1 is SGHVS and CDR2 is FQNEAQ. The V and J ends lost 2 bases and 4 bases respectively, with 14 bases between them. The CDR3 consists of 15 residues. CDR3 DNA sequence: TGTGCCAGCAGCTTAAAGTCGGGGGCAAGAGAGACCCAGTACTTC. This sequence encodes CASSLKSGARETQYF.

This clonotype was detected a few times. Written as DNA, the CDR3 is TGCGCCAGCAGCTTGGAACAGAGCTCTGGAAACACCATATATTTT. Protein: CASSLEQSSGNTIYF. V gene TRBV5-1 combines with J gene TRBJ1-3; D uncertain. Per germline, CDR1 SGHRS and CDR2 YFSETQ. The CDR3 is made up of 15 amino acids. Trimming removed 0 bases at V and 0 bases at J, with 7 bases between.

This clonotype was recorded at least ten times. V is TRBV6-5 and J is TRBJ2-5; weak D call: TRBD2 (6 bases). Trimming shortened V by 5 bases and J by 1 base, and 14 bases separated the two germline ends. The CDR3 runs 15 residues. The germline CDR1 and CDR2 sequences are MNHEY and SVGAGI. The DNA of the CDR3 is TGTGCCAGCAGTGACTTTGGGGGGAGCCAAGAGACCCAGTACTTC. This codes for CASSDFGGSQETQYF.

V is TRBV2 and J is TRBJ2-3, with 9 positions matching TRBD2. The germline V gene encodes CDR1 SNHLY and CDR2 FYNNEI. This CDR3 spans 13 amino acids. V lost 6 bases, J lost 5 bases, and 3 bases stayed unmatched. The CDR3 region has the DNA TGTGCCAGCAGAGAGACTAGCGGAGATACGCAGTATTTT. Amino acids: CASRETSGDTQYF.

The gene calls are TRBV6-5 and TRBJ1-6; D is possibly TRBD1 (5 bases). The V and J ends lost 2 bases and 7 bases respectively, with 12 bases between them. The CDR3 loop spans 15 amino acids. In germline, CDR1 is MNHEY, CDR2 SVGAGI. CDR3 bases: TGTGCCAGCAGTTACGGAGGGACGGGCAATTCACCCCTCCACTTT. Its protein product is CASSYGGTGNSPLHF.

The chain links TRBV20-1 to TRBJ1-5; D is unclear. Germline V gene lookup returns CDR1 DFQATT and CDR2 SNEGSKA (reference sequence). The V end lost 0 bases, the J end lost 3 bases, and 6 bases lay between the germline ends. The CDR3 has 13 residues. CDR3 sequence reads: CSAREGLNQPQHF. The CDR3, as DNA: TGCAGTGCTAGAGAAGGACTCAATCAGCCCCAGCATTTT.

This clonotype has at least ten counts. This chain uses TRBV5-1 with TRBJ2-3; the D call may be TRBD1 or TRBD2 (6 bases each). Germline V gene sequence: CDR1 SGHRS, CDR2 YFSETQ. The CDR3 is 15 residues long. V was pared by 3 bases and J by 6 bases, with 17 bases between. In nucleotides, the CDR3 is TGCGCCAGCAGCTCCGGGGGCCGAGCTGTCGATACGCAGTATTTT. Its protein product is CASSSGGRAVDTQYF.

Only a few counts were recorded for this clonotype. V gene TRBV4-1 combines with J gene TRBJ2-5; 13 nucleotides match TRBD2. The CDR3 has 15 amino acids. The germline V gene encodes CDR1 MGHRA and CDR2 YSYEKL. V shed 2 bases, J shed 5 bases, and the junction held 2 bases outside the gene matches. CDR3: CASSQRLAGGETQYF. In DNA, the CDR3 is TGCGCCAGCAGCCAACGACTAGCGGGGGGTGAGACCCAGTACTTC.

The CDR3: CASSDFGTGGTGELFF. Here the CDR3 DNA reads TGCGCCAGCAGCGATTTTGGGACAGGGGGCACCGGGGAGCTGTTTTTT. This chain connects TRBV5-1 to TRBJ2-2, with TRBD1 matching over 11 bases. This CDR3 region has 16 residues. V lost 4 bases and J lost 4; bases outside the gene matches: 6. CDR1 and CDR2 (germline): SGHRS, YFSETQ.

The chain uses TRBV30 and TRBJ2-1, with D unclear. From germline, CDR1 is GTSNPN and CDR2 SVGIG (reference sequence). The CDR3 has 13 residues. V dropped 1 base and J dropped 7 bases, with 11 bases sitting between them. CDR3 sequence (DNA): TGTGCCTGGAGTGGGACCGGGTCAAATGAGCAGTTCTTC. It yields the protein CAWSGTGSNEQFF.

The chain employs TRBV25-1 and TRBJ2-2; no firm D call. V was trimmed by 0 bases and J by 2 bases, leaving 1 base between them. CDR3 size: 13 residues. CDR1 is MGHDK, CDR2 SYGVNS, per germline. The DNA of the CDR3 is TGTGCCAGCAGTGAATATAACACCGGGGAGCTGTTTTTT. Translating it yields CASSEYNTGELFF.

In this sample, this clonotype turned up a few times. The junction departs from the called germline gene at one end, perhaps through a read error. CDR3 nucleotides: TGCAGTGGTGGGCCTCAAGGGACCCAGTACTTC. Protein product: CSGGPQGTQYF. The V gene is TRBV20-1, the J gene TRBJ2-5; D is uncertain. This CDR3 is 11 amino acids long. Germline V gives CDR1 DFQATT, CDR2 SNEGSKA (reference sequence).

This clonotype was seen a handful of times. The chain joins TRBV12-3 or TRBV12-4 to TRBJ2-1; 11 bases fit TRBD1. The J segment lost 7 bases and the V segment lost 5 bases, leaving 7 bases of the junction unmatched. CDR3 size: 15 residues. The CDR3 here is CASSTRDRGLNEQFF. Here the CDR3 DNA reads TGTGCCAGCAGTACCCGGGACAGGGGGTTGAATGAGCAGTTCTTC.

V gene TRBV30 combines with J gene TRBJ1-1; D is ambiguous. Germline values: CDR1 GTSNPN, CDR2 SVGIG (reference sequence). This CDR3 has 14 amino acids. V was trimmed by 2 bases and J by 0 bases, leaving 10 bases between them. As DNA, the CDR3 is TGTGCCTGGAGTCCTAGGGCTATGAACACTGAAGCTTTCTTT. Translated, it gives CAWSPRAMNTEAFF. Filled out from reference TRBV30 and TRBJ1-1, the complete variable domain reads SQTIHQWPATLVQPVGSPLSLECTVEGTSNPNLYWYRQAAGRGLQLLFYSVGIGQISSEVPQNLSASRPQDRQFILSSKKLLLSDSGFYLCAWSPRAMNTEAFFGQGTRLTVV.